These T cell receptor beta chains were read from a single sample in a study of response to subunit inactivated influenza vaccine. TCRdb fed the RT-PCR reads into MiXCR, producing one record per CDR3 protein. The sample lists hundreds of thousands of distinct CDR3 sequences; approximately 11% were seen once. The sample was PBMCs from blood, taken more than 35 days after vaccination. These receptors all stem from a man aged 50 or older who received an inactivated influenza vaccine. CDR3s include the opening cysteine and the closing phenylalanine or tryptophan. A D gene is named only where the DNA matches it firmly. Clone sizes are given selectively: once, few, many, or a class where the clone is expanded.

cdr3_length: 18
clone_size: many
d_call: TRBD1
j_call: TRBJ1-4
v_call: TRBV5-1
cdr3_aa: CASSLEGQAFSTNEKLFF
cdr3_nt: TGCGCCAGCAGCTTGGAGGGACAGGCTTTTTCAACTAATGAAAAACTGTTTTTT

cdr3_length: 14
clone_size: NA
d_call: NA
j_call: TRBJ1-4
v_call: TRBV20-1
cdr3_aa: CSALEGGRREKLFF
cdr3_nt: TGCAGTGCTTTGGAGGGGGGACGTCGAGAAAAACTGTTTTTT

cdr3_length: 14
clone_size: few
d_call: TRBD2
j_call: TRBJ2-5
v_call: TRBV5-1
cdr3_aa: CASSSRLAGETQYF
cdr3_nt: TGCGCCAGCAGCTCTCGACTAGCGGGAGAGACCCAGTACTTC

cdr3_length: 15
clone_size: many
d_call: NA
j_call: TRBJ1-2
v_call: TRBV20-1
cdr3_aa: CSARDSGRLTHGYTF
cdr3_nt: TGCAGTGCTAGAGATTCGGGTCGCCTCACCCATGGCTACACCTTC

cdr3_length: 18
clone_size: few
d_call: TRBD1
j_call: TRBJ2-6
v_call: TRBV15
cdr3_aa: CATSRGGTGGNGANVLTF
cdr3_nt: TGTGCCACCAGCAGAGGTGGGACAGGGGGCAATGGGGCCAACGTCCTGACTTTC

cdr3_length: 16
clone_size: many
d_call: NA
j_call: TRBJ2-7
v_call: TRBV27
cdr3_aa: CASSPEPGQGNYEQYF
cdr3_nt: TGTGCCAGCAGTCCCGAGCCGGGGCAGGGGAACTACGAGCAGTACTTC

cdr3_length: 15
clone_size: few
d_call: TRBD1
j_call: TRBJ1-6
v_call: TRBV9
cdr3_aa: CASSEGTGYNSPLHF
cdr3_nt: TGTGCCAGCAGCGAAGGGACAGGGTATAATTCACCCCTCCACTTT

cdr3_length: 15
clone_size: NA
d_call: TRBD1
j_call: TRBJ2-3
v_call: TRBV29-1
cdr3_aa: CSVERGTGGRDTQYF
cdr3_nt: TGCAGCGTTGAGCGCGGGACAGGGGGCCGCGATACGCAGTATTTT

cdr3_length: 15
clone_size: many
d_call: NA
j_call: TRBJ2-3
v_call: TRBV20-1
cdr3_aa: CSARDSSRNADTQYF
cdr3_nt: TGCAGTGCTAGAGATTCGTCCAGGAACGCAGATACGCAGTATTTT

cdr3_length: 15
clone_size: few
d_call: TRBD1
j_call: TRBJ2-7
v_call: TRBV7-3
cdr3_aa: CASSPTGDRAYEQYF
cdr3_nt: TGTGCCAGCAGCCCCACCGGGGACAGGGCCTACGAGCAGTACTTC

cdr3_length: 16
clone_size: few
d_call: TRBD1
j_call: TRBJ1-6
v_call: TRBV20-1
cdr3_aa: CSARVPGQGQGSPLHF
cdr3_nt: TGCAGTGCTAGAGTCCCGGGACAGGGACAGGGATCACCCCTCCACTTT

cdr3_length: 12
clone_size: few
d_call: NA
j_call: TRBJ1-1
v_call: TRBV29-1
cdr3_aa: CSATGPNTEAFF
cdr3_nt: TGCAGCGCCACAGGGCCGAACACTGAAGCTTTCTTT

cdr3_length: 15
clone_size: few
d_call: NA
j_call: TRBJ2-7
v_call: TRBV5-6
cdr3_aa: CASSLGVSGSYEQYF
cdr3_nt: TGTGCCAGCAGCTTGGGAGTTTCTGGCTCCTACGAGCAGTACTTC

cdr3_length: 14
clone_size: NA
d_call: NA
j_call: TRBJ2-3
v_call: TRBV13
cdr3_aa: CASSLYWTSDTQYF
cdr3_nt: TGTGCCAGCAGCTTATATTGGACATCAGATACGCAGTATTTT

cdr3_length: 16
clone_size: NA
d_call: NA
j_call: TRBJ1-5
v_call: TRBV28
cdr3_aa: CASSSLLQGSNQPQHF
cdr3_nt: TGTGCCAGCAGTTCGCTCCTACAGGGTAGCAATCAGCCCCAGCATTTT

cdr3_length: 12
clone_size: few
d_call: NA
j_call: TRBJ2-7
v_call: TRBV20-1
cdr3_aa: CSARVIPQHACF
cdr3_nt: TGCAGTGCTAGAGTTATTCCCCAGCACGCGTGCTTC

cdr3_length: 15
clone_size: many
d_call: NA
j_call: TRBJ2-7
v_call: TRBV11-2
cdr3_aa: CASRGSRRRSYEQYF
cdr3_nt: TGTGCCAGCAGGGGGTCAAGGAGACGCTCCTACGAGCAGTACTTC

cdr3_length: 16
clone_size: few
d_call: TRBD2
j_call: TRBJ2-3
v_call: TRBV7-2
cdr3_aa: CASSLASGSLTDTQYF
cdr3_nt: TGTGCCAGCAGCTTAGCTAGCGGGAGTTTGACAGATACGCAGTATTTT

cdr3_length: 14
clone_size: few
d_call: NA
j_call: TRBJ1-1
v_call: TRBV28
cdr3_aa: CASSLAVPPREAFF
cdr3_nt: TGTGCCAGCAGTTTAGCAGTCCCCCCGCGGGAAGCTTTCTTT

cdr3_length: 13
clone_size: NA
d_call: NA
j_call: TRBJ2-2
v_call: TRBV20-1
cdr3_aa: CSARDRSTGELFF
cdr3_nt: TGCAGTGCTAGAGATCGAAGCACCGGGGAGCTGTTTTTT

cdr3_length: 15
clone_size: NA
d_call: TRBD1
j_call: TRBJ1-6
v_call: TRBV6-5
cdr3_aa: CASSSPDRGNSPLHF
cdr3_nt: TGTGCCAGCAGTTCCCCAGACAGGGGAAATTCACCCCTCCACTTT

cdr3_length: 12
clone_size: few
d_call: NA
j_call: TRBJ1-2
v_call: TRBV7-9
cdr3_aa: CASSSGKFGYTF
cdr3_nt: TGTGCCAGCAGCTCAGGGAAGTTTGGCTACACCTTC

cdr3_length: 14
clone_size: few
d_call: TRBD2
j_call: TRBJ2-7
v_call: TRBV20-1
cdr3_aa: CSARGGGASYEQYF
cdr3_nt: TGCAGTGCTAGGGGCGGGGGGGCTAGCTACGAGCAGTACTTC

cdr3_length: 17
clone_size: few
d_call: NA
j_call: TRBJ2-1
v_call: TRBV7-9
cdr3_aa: CASSLDGPRTVYNEQFF
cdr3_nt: TGTGCCAGCAGCTTAGATGGACCACGGACTGTGTACAATGAGCAGTTCTTC

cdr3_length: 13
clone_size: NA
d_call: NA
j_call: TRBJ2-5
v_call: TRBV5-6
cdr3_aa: CASRSPLRETQYF
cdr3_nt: TGTGCCAGCAGGTCACCTTTGAGGGAGACCCAGTACTTC

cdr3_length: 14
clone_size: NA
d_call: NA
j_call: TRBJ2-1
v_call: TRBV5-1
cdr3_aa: CASSSWQGLDEQFF
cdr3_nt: TGCGCCAGCTCGTCTTGGCAGGGGTTGGACGAGCAGTTCTTC

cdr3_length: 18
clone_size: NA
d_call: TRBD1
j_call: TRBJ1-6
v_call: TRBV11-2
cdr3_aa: CASSLTYRGLLNNSPLHF
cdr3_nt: TGTGCCAGCAGCTTAACCTACAGGGGGCTTTTAAATAATTCACCCCTCCACTTT

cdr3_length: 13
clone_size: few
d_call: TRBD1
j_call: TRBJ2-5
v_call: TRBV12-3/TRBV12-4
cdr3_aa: CASSPRTGGTQYF
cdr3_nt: TGTGCCAGCAGTCCGAGGACAGGAGGGACCCAGTACTTC

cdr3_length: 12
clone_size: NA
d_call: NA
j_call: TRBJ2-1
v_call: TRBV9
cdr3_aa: CASAELFNEQFF
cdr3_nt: TGTGCCAGCGCCGAATTATTCAATGAGCAGTTCTTC

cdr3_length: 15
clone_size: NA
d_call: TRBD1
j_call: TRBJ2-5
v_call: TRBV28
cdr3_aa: CASSLITGAGETQYF
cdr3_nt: TGTGCCAGCAGTTTAATTACAGGGGCCGGAGAGACCCAGTACTTC

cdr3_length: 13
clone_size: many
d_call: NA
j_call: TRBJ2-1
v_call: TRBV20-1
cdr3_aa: CRAGKSSYNEQFF
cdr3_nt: TGCAGGGCAGGGAAAAGCTCCTACAATGAGCAGTTCTTC

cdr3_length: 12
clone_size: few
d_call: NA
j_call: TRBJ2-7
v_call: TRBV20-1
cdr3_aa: CSASLTNYEQYF
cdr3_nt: TGCAGTGCTAGCTTGACGAACTACGAGCAGTACTTC

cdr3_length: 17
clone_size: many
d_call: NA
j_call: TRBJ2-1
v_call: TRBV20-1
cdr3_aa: CSASTAKSGRGYDEQFF
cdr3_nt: TGCAGTGCTAGCACCGCGAAATCCGGGAGAGGTTATGATGAGCAGTTCTTC

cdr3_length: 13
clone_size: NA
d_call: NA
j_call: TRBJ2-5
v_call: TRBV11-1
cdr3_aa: CASSLGHTETQYF
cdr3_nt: TGTGCCAGCAGCTTAGGACATACGGAGACCCAGTACTTC

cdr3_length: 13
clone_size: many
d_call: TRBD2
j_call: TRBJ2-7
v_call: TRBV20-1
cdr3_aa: CSALSGGNYEQYF
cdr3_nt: TGCAGCGCCCTTAGCGGGGGTAACTACGAGCAGTACTTC

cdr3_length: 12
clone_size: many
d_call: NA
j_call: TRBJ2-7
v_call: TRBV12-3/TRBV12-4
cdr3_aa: CASSLYNYEQYF
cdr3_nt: TGTGCCAGCAGTTTGTACAACTACGAGCAGTACTTC

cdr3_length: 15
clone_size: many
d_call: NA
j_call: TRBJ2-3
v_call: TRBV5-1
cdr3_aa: CASSLVGSSTDTQYF
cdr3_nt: TGTGCCAGCAGCTTAGTTGGGTCATCCACAGATACGCAGTATTTT

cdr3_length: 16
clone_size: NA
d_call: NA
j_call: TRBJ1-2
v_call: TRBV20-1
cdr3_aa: CSARGGRVRANYGYTF
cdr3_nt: TGCAGTGCTAGAGGAGGCAGGGTGCGGGCTAACTATGGCTACACCTTC

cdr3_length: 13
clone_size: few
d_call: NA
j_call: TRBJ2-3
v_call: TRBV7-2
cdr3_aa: CASSSRGSDTQYF
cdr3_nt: TGTGCCAGCAGCTCCCGTGGTTCAGATACGCAGTATTTT

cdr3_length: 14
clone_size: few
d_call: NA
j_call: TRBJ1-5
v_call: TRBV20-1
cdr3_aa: CSASRGKSNQPQHF
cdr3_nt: TGCAGTGCCAGCAGGGGAAAGAGCAATCAGCCCCAGCATTTT

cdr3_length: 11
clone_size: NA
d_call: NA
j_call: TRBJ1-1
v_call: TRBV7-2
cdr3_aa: CASSPMVGAFF
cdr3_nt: TGTGCCAGCAGCCCTATGGTGGGAGCTTTCTTT

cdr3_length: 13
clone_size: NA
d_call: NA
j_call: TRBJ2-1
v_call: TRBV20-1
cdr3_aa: CSATVGGANEQFF
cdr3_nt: TGCAGTGCTACCGTAGGGGGGGCAAATGAGCAGTTCTTC

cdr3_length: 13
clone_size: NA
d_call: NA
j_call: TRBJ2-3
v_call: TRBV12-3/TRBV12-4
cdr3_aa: CASSLGFPDTQYF
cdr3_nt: TGTGCCAGCAGCCTAGGGTTCCCAGATACGCAGTATTTT

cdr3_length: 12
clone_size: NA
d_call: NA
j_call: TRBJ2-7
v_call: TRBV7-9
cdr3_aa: CASSYWVDEQYF
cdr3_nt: TGTGCCAGCAGCTATTGGGTCGACGAGCAGTACTTC

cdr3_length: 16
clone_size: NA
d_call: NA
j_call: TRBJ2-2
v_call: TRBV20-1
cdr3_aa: CSARKTGTANTGELFF
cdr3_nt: TGCAGTGCTAGAAAGACAGGAACCGCGAACACCGGGGAGCTGTTTTTT

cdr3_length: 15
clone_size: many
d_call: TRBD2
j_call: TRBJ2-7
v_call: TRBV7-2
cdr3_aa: CASSALAGITYEQYF
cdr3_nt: TGTGCCAGCAGCGCCCTAGCGGGAATTACCTACGAGCAGTACTTC

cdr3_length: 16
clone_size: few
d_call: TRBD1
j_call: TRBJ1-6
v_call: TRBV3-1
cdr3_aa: CASSHAGQSYNSPLHF
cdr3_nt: TGTGCCAGCAGCCACGCGGGACAGTCCTATAATTCACCCCTCCACTTT

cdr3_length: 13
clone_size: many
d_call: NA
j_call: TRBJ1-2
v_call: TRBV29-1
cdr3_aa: CSVEDGRDYGYTF
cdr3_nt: TGCAGCGTTGAAGATGGGCGGGACTATGGCTACACCTTC

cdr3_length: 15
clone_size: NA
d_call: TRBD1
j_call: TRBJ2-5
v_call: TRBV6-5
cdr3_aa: CASSSPRDREETQYF
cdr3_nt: TGTGCCAGCAGTTCCCCACGGGACAGAGAAGAGACCCAGTACTTC

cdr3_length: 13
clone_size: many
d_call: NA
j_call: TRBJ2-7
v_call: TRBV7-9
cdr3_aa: CASSLDGSYEQYF
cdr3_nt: TGTGCCAGCAGCCTGGACGGCTCCTACGAGCAGTACTTC

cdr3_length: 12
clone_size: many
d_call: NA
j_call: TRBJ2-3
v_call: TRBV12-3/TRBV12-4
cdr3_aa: CASSLATDTQYF
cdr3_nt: TGCGCCAGCAGCCTAGCAACAGATACGCAGTATTTT

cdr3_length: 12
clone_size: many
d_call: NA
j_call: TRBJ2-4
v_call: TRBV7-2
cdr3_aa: CASRSVGVIQYF
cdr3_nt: TGTGCCAGCAGATCAGTTGGAGTCATTCAGTACTTC

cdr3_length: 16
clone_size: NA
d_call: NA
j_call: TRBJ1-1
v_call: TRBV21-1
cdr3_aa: CASNKGGTASNTEAFF
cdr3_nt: TGTGCCAGCAACAAAGGGGGGACAGCTTCGAACACTGAAGCTTTCTTT

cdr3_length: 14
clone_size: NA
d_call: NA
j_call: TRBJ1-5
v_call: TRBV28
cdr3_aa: CASSVLGSNQPQHF
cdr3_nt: TGTGCCAGCAGTGTCTTAGGTAGCAATCAGCCCCAGCATTTT

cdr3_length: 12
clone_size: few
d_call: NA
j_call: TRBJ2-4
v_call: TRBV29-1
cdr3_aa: CSVRRVKDIQYF
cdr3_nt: TGCAGCGTTCGTCGGGTTAAGGACATTCAGTACTTC